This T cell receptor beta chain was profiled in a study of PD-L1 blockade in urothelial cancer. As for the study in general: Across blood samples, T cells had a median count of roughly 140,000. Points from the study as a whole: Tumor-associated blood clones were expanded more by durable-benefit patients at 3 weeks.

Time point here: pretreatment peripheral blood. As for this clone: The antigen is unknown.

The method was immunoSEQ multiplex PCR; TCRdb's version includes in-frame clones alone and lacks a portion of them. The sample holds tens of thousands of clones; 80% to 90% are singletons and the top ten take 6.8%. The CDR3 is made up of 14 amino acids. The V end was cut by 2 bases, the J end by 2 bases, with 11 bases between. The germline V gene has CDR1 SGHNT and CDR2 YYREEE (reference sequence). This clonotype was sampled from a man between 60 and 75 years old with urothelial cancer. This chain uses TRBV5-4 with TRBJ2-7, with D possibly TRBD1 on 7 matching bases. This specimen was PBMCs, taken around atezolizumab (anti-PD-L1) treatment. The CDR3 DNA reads TGTGCCAGCAGCTTAGACAGGGAGGCCTACGAGCAGTACTTC. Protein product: CASSLDREAYEQYF.